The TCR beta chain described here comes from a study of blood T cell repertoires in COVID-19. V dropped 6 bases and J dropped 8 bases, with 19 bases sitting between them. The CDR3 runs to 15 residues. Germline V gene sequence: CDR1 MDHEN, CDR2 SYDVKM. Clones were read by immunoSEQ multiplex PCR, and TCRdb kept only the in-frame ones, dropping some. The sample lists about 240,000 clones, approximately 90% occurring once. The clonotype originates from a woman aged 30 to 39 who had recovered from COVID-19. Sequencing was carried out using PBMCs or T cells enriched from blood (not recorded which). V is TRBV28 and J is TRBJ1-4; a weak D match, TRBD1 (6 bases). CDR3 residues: CASSLGGLGWEKLFF. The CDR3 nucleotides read TGTGCCAGCAGCCTGGGGGGGCTAGGTTGGGAAAAACTGTTTTTT.